The 10 T cell receptor beta chains reported below all come from one sample, sequenced in a study of CD8 T cells in Susac syndrome. RNA amounts of roughly 0.45 to 1 ug underwent reverse transcription with random hexamers. TCRdb passed the immunoSEQ multiplex PCR reads through MiXCR, listing each CDR3 protein once. Of fewer than 350,000 distinct CDR3 sequences listed, over 75% are singletons. The sample consisted of CD8+ T cells from PBMCs. The source is a human donor with multiple sclerosis.

The V call is TRBV25-1, the J call TRBJ2-7; TRBD2 matches 11 bases. CDR1 is MGHDK and CDR2 is SYGVNS in the germline V gene. J lost 5 bases, V lost 3 bases, and 6 bases had no gene match. The CDR3 spans 15 residues. The CDR3 DNA reads as TGTGCCAGCAGTGAGACTAGCGGGATGGGGAACGAGCAGTACTTC. It encodes CASSETSGMGNEQYF.

The chain recombines TRBV3-1 with TRBJ1-5; TRBD1 matches 7 bases. This CDR3 is built from 15 residues. Per the germline V gene, CDR1 is LGHDT and CDR2 is YNNKEL (reference sequence). J lost 2 bases, V lost 0 bases, and 1 base had no gene match. CDR3 sequence reads: CASSQEGGGNQPQHF. The DNA of the CDR3 is TGTGCCAGCAGCCAAGAAGGGGGCGGCAATCAGCCCCAGCATTTT.

The rearrangement joins TRBV14 to TRBJ1-1, with D possibly TRBD1 on 5 matching bases. The V gene's germline CDR1 is SGHDN and CDR2 FVKESK. Between the trimmed V and J ends, which lost 2 bases and 1 base, there was a span of 11 bases. This CDR3 region has 15 residues. The CDR3 DNA reads TGTGCCAGCAGCCAATATCAGGGATCGAACACTGAAGCTTTCTTT. It specifies CASSQYQGSNTEAFF.

A note on this clonotype: An end of the junction does not agree with germline; a read error may underlie this. The chain joins TRBV6-6 to TRBJ2-7; TRBD1 is a possible D gene (6 bases). Germline-derived CDR1 and CDR2 are MNHNY and SVGAGI (reference sequence). This CDR3 is built from 15 residues. The DNA for the CDR3 is TGTACCAGCAGCCGGACAGCGGACCAATCCTACGAGCAGTACTTC. Encoded protein: CTSSRTADQSYEQYF.

The chain has TRBV28 and TRBJ2-5; 14 positions match TRBD2. Germline CDR1 reads MDHEN; CDR2 reads SYDVKM. V was pared by 6 bases and J by 5 bases, with 8 bases of the junction left unmatched. This CDR3 is built from 16 residues. CDR3 DNA sequence: TGTGCCAGCAGCCCTCGACTAGCGGGGGGGCGTGAGACCCAGTACTTC. Its protein product is CASSPRLAGGRETQYF.

This rearrangement joins TRBV27 to TRBJ1-3, with D uncertain. CDR3 length: 14 residues. Germline V lookup: CDR1 MNHEY, CDR2 SMNVEV (reference sequence). The germline V and J ends were trimmed by 6 bases and 8 bases, with 17 bases remaining between them. The CDR3 nucleotides are TGTGCCAGCAGCTCCTATTTCCCCGGTGACACCATATATTTT. Translating gives CASSSYFPGDTIYF.

This sequence joins TRBV29-1 and TRBJ2-1, with D unclear. V lost 3 bases and J lost 6, with 9 bases in between. CDR1 and CDR2 from the germline V gene are SQVTM and ANQGSEA. The CDR3 extends over 12 amino acids. CDR3 bases: TGCAGCGTTGACTCCGACGCCAATGAGCAGTTCTTC. It specifies CSVDSDANEQFF.

The genes are TRBV9 and TRBJ1-5; D gene ambiguous. The length of the CDR3 is 12 residues. The V end was cut by 3 bases, the J end by 6 bases, with 7 bases between. Germline V gene data show CDR1 as SGDLS and CDR2 as YYNGEE. The CDR3 here is CASSAGGQPQHF. As DNA, the CDR3 is TGTGCCAGCAGCGCGGGAGGTCAGCCCCAGCATTTT.

The V call is TRBV7-2, the J call TRBJ1-2; 8 nucleotides align to TRBD1. This CDR3 contains 13 residues. After removal of 5 bases from V and 5 bases from J, the junction contained 4 bases not matched to a gene. Germline V gene sequence: CDR1 SGHTA, CDR2 FQGNSA. The CDR3: CASSLHRGYGYTF. CDR3 sequence (DNA): TGTGCCAGCAGCCTCCACAGGGGGTATGGCTACACCTTC.

This chain uses TRBV28 with TRBJ1-1; D is uncertain. The V end was cut by 3 bases, the J end by 8 bases, with 7 bases between. This CDR3 is built from 11 residues. Germline V gene lookup returns CDR1 MDHEN and CDR2 SYDVKM. The CDR3 DNA is TGTGCCAGCAGTTTGATCCAAGAAGCTTTCTTT. This codes for CASSLIQEAFF.